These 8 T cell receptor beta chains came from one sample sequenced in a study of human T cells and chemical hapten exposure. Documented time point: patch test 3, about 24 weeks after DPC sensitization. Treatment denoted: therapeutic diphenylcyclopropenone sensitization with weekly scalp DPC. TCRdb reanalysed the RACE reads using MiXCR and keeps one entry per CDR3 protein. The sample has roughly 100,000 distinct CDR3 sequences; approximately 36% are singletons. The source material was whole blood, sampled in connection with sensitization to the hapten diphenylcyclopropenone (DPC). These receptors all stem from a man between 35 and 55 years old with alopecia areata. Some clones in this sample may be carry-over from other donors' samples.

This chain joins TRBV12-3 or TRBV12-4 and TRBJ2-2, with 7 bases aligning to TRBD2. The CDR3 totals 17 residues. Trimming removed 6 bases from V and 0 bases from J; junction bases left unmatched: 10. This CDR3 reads CASSWSGGLANTGELFF. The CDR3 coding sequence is TGTGCCAGCAGCTGGTCCGGCGGACTAGCGAACACCGGGGAGCTGTTTTTT.

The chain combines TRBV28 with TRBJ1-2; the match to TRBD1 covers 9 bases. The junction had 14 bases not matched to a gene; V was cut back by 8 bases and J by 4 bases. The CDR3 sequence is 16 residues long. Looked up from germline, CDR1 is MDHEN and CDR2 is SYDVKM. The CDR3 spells CASLSGTGSVGYGYTF. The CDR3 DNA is TGTGCCAGCTTATCAGGGACAGGGTCTGTTGGCTATGGCTACACCTTC.

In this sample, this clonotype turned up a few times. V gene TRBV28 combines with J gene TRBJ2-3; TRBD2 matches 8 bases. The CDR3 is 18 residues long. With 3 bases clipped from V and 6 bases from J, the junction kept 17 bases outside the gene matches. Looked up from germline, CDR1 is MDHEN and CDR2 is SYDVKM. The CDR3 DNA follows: TGTGCCAGCAGTTTCCCCCTCGGGACGGGAGGGAGGGGGGATACGCAGTATTTT. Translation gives CASSFPLGTGGRGDTQYF.

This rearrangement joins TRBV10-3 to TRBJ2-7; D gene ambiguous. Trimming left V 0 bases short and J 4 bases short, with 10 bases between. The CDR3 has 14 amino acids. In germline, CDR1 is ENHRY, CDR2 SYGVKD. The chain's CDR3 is CAISESRGAYEQYF. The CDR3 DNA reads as TGTGCCATCAGTGAGTCCCGAGGAGCTTACGAGCAGTACTTC.

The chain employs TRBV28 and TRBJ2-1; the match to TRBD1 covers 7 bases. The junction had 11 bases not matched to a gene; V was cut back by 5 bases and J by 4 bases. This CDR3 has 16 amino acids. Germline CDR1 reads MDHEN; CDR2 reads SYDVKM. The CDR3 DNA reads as TGTGCCAGCAGTCCTCGCCCGGGACAGCTTTACAATGAGCAGTTCTTC. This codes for CASSPRPGQLYNEQFF. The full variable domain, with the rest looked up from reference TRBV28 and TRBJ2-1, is DVKVTQSSRYLVKRTGEKVFLECVQDMDHENMFWYRQDPGLGLRLIYFSYDVKMKEKGDIPEGYSVSREKKERFSLILESASTNQTSMYLCASSPRPGQLYNEQFFGPGTRLTVL.

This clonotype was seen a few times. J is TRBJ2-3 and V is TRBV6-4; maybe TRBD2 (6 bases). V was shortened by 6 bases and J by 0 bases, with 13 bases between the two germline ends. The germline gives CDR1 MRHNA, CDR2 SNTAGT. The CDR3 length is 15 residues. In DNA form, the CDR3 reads TGTGCCAGCAGCTCCGGGAGCCTTAGCACAGATACGCAGTATTTT. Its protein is CASSSGSLSTDTQYF.

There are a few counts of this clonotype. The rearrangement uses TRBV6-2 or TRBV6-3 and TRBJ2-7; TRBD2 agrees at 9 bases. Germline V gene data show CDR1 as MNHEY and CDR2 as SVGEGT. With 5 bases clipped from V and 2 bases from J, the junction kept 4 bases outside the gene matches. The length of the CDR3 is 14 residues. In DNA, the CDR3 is TGTGCCAGCAGTAGGACTAGCGATGCCTACGAGCAGTACTTC. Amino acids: CASSRTSDAYEQYF.

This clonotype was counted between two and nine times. The CDR3 region has the DNA TGTGCCAGCCGGATAAGCGGGAGGGATACGCAGTATTTT. This sequence encodes CASRISGRDTQYF. V gene TRBV6-2 or TRBV6-3 combines with J gene TRBJ2-3; 9 bases agree with TRBD2. The trim removed 8 bases at V and 6 bases at J, leaving 6 bases unmatched. The CDR3 is 13 residues long. Germline assignment: CDR1 MNHEY and CDR2 SVGEGT.